A single sample gave rise to the 29 T cell receptor beta chains below, sequenced in a study of T cell responses to AZD1222 COVID-19 vaccine. The assay was immunoSEQ multiplex PCR, and TCRdb's table has in-frame clones only and misses some. The data show about 120,000 clones, 70% to 90% seen once. The sequenced sample was peripheral blood, obtained on day 0 of AZD1222 vaccination. These receptors were collected from an adult in good health.

The genes are TRBV10-3 and TRBJ1-2; 8 nucleotides agree with TRBD1. There are 15 residues in the CDR3. V trimming: 0 bases; J trimming: 6 bases; junction bases outside the gene matches: 6. The germline V gene has CDR1 ENHRY and CDR2 SYGVKD. DNA of the CDR3: TGTGCCATCAGTGAGTCGGGGCAGGGGGCGAATGGCTACACCTTC. Translated: CAISESGQGANGYTF.

The V gene is TRBV19, the J gene TRBJ2-7; D is possibly TRBD2 (7 bases). V was pared by 6 bases and J by 1 base, with 22 bases between. Germline CDR1 LNHDA, CDR2 SQIVND (reference sequence). The CDR3 has 17 amino acids. In DNA form, the CDR3 reads TGTGCCAGTAGATCCACCTACAGGGCGGGAGAATCCTACGAGCAGTACTTC. Translation: CASRSTYRAGESYEQYF.

The chain couples TRBV28 to TRBJ1-2; 11 nucleotides agree with TRBD1. V trimming: 5 bases; J trimming: 9 bases; junction bases outside the gene matches: 8. CDR3 length equals 14 residues. Germline CDR1 MDHEN, CDR2 SYDVKM. CDR3 sequence: CASSTSGTGGRYTF. The CDR3 DNA follows: TGTGCCAGCAGTACCTCCGGGACAGGGGGACGCTACACCTTC.

This chain joins TRBV5-1 and TRBJ1-1; TRBD1 might be the D (6 bases). Between the trimmed V and J ends, which lost 0 bases and 0 bases, there was a span of 9 bases. This CDR3 region has 15 residues. Germline assignment: CDR1 SGHRS and CDR2 YFSETQ. For the CDR3, the DNA is TGCGCCAGCAGCTTGGGTGGACAGCTGAACACTGAAGCTTTCTTT. This encodes CASSLGGQLNTEAFF. Using reference TRBV5-1 and TRBJ1-1 for the parts outside the CDR3, the full variable domain is KAGVTQTPRYLIKTRGQQVTLSCSPISGHRSVSWYQQTPGQGLQFLFEYFSETQRNKGNFPGRFSGRQFSNSRSEMNVSTLELGDSALYLCASSLGGQLNTEAFFGQGTRLTVV.

The V gene is TRBV29-1, the J gene TRBJ2-2; 7 bases agree with TRBD2. The trim removed 6 bases at V and 3 bases at J, leaving 13 bases unmatched. CDR1 is SQVTM, CDR2 ANQGSEA, per germline. The CDR3 loop spans 16 amino acids. The chain's CDR3 is CSVSPSGSKYTGELFF. CDR3 DNA sequence: TGCAGCGTCAGTCCTAGCGGAAGTAAGTACACCGGGGAGCTGTTTTTT.

The chain links TRBV4-1 to TRBJ2-2; TRBD1 or TRBD2 may be the D gene (6 bases each). The CDR3 runs to 16 residues. Germline CDR1 MGHRA, CDR2 YSYEKL. Trimming stripped 3 bases from V and 5 bases from J, with 16 bases between. In DNA form, the CDR3 reads TGCGCCAGCAGCCAGGGTCGGGGGCTGGGGACCGGGGAGCTGTTTTTT. Its translation is CASSQGRGLGTGELFF.

The chain employs TRBV19 and TRBJ1-5; D is ambiguous. Per the germline V gene, CDR1 is LNHDA and CDR2 is SQIVND (reference sequence). V lost 3 bases and J lost 6, with 6 bases in between. The CDR3 loop spans 12 amino acids. Here the CDR3 reads CASSIYPQPQHF. The CDR3 region has the DNA TGTGCCAGTAGTATTTATCCTCAGCCCCAGCATTTT.

The chain employs TRBV3-1 (or the pseudogene TRBV3-2) and TRBJ1-1; D not resolved. CDR3 size: 13 residues. Germline V gene data show CDR1 as LGHDT and CDR2 as YNNKEL (reference sequence). The ends were cut back, 4 bases at V and 2 bases at J, with 8 bases in the middle. Here the CDR3 DNA reads TGTGCCAGCAGCCCTACAGCCAACACTGAAGCTTTCTTT. This gives the protein CASSPTANTEAFF.

This clone was picked up one time. This sequence joins TRBV28 and TRBJ2-1; TRBD2 matches 11 bases. V was clipped by 5 bases and J by 8 bases; unmatched bases: 11. Germline assignment: CDR1 MDHEN and CDR2 SYDVKM. The CDR3 contains 16 residues. The DNA of the CDR3 is TGTGCCAGCAGTCGTGGGGCTAGCGGGAGGATGGATGAGCAGTTCTTC. Its protein product is CASSRGASGRMDEQFF.

The genes are TRBV7-9 and TRBJ2-7; the D is unclear. CDR3 length: 17 amino acids. Germline CDR1 SEHNR, CDR2 FQNEAQ (reference sequence). V was shortened by 1 base and J by 6 bases, with 22 bases between the two germline ends. The chain's CDR3 is CASSLGEWVGPSPEQYF. The CDR3 nucleotides read TGTGCCAGCAGCTTAGGCGAGTGGGTCGGCCCAAGCCCCGAGCAGTACTTC.

This chain links TRBV2 with TRBJ2-7; D uncertain. V was pared by 7 bases and J by 3 bases, with 10 bases between. The germline V gene has CDR1 SNHLY and CDR2 FYNNEI. This CDR3 region has 12 residues. Here the CDR3 DNA reads TGTGCCAGCAAGGACGTATACTACGAGCAGTACTTC. Amino acid sequence: CASKDVYYEQYF.

The chain links TRBV5-1 to TRBJ2-3; unclear D gene. V was pared by 5 bases and J by 2 bases, with 6 bases between. This CDR3 is built from 12 residues. Germline lookup yields CDR1 SGHRS and CDR2 YFSETQ. The CDR3 coding sequence is TGCGCCAGCAGATCCCACACAGATACGCAGTATTTT. As protein: CASRSHTDTQYF. The full variable domain, its missing parts supplied by reference TRBV5-1 and TRBJ2-3, is KAGVTQTPRYLIKTRGQQVTLSCSPISGHRSVSWYQQTPGQGLQFLFEYFSETQRNKGNFPGRFSGRQFSNSRSEMNVSTLELGDSALYLCASRSHTDTQYFGPGTRLTVL.

The chain has TRBV29-1 and TRBJ2-5; no clear D. V dropped 3 bases and J dropped 4 bases, with 12 bases sitting between them. This CDR3 comprises 13 residues. The germline CDR1 and CDR2 sequences are SQVTM and ANQGSEA. The DNA of the CDR3 is TGCAGCGTTGATTCGGACGGCCGAGAGACCCAGTACTTC. It translates to CSVDSDGRETQYF.

This clone has just a few counts. The chain is built from TRBV19 and TRBJ2-1; TRBD1 might be the D (6 bases). This CDR3 region has 14 residues. Germline V gene data show CDR1 as LNHDA and CDR2 as SQIVND (reference sequence). Between the trimmed V and J ends, which lost 2 bases and 3 bases, there was a span of 8 bases. This chain's CDR3 is CASSILDSYNEQFF. The CDR3 nucleotides read TGTGCCAGTAGTATATTGGACAGCTACAATGAGCAGTTCTTC. The complete variable domain, with remaining parts taken from reference TRBV19 and TRBJ2-1, reads DGGITQSPKYLFRKEGQNVTLSCEQNLNHDAMYWYRQDPGQGLRLIYYSQIVNDFQKGDIAEGYSVSREKKESFPLTVTSAQKNPTAFYLCASSILDSYNEQFFGPGTRLTVL.

The chain has TRBV7-2 and TRBJ2-7, with D tentatively TRBD2 (5 bases). This CDR3 contains 12 residues. With 7 bases removed from V and 3 bases from J, the gap between germline ends came to 10 bases. Germline CDR1 SGHTA, CDR2 FQGNSA. CDR3 nucleotide sequence: TGTGCCAGCAAGAGAGGGAGCTACGAGCAGTACTTC. Protein sequence: CASKRGSYEQYF. The whole variable domain, filled in from reference TRBV7-2 and TRBJ2-7, reads GAGVSQSPSNKVTEKGKDVELRCDPISGHTALYWYRQSLGQGLEFLIYFQGNSAPDKSGLPSDRFSAERTGGSVSTLTIQRTQQEDSAVYLCASKRGSYEQYFGPGTRLTVT.

The V gene is TRBV7-9, the J gene TRBJ2-7, with D possibly being TRBD2 (5 bases). This CDR3 is 17 amino acids long. V dropped 1 base and J dropped 1 base, with 17 bases sitting between them. Germline V gene lookup returns CDR1 SEHNR and CDR2 FQNEAQ (reference sequence). CDR3 DNA sequence: TGTGCCAGCAGCTTAGGGGCCCTTAGGAGAGGGTCCTACGAGCAGTACTTC. The encoded protein is CASSLGALRRGSYEQYF.

CDR3 DNA sequence: TGTGCCAGCAGTTACGTAAGCGGGGAGGATTATTTT. Residues: CASSYVSGEDYF. The J gene is TRBJ2-3, the V gene TRBV12-3 or TRBV12-4, with TRBD2 matching 7 bases. This CDR3 is built from 12 residues. Trimming at V came to 4 bases and at J to 15 bases, leaving 10 bases not matched to a gene.

This clone was seen a single time. V is TRBV28 and J is TRBJ2-7, with 12 bases aligning to TRBD2. Trimming removed 10 bases from V and 6 bases from J; junction bases left unmatched: 13. In germline, CDR1 is MDHEN, CDR2 SYDVKM. This CDR3 region has 15 residues. CDR3 DNA sequence: TGTGCCACCGCTTCGGGACTAGCGGGCGGCGGCGAGCAGTACTTC. Its protein is CATASGLAGGGEQYF.

The chain is built from TRBV4-2 and TRBJ2-5; a weak D match, TRBD1 (5 bases). In germline, CDR1 is LGHNA, CDR2 YNFKEQ. The CDR3 totals 13 residues. The ends were cut back, 6 bases at V and 5 bases at J, with 13 bases in the middle. The CDR3 DNA follows: TGTGCCAGCAGTCTAGGGGTACATGAGACCCAGTACTTC. Residues: CASSLGVHETQYF.

This chain joins TRBV28 and TRBJ1-2; weak D call: TRBD1 (5 bases). The length of the CDR3 is 13 residues. Germline V gene data show CDR1 as MDHEN and CDR2 as SYDVKM. The V gene lost 8 bases and the J gene lost 6 bases, with 16 bases spanning the gap. Here the CDR3 DNA reads TGTGCCAGCTCAAACTCAGGGTTGGATGGCTACACCTTC. It translates to CASSNSGLDGYTF.

The chain employs TRBV5-1 and TRBJ2-7, with D hard to call. In germline, CDR1 is SGHRS, CDR2 YFSETQ. This CDR3 is 13 amino acids long. V dropped 0 bases and J dropped 6 bases, with 10 bases sitting between them. The CDR3 DNA is TGCGCCAGCAGCTTGGTGTTTAGCACCGAGCAGTACTTC. It is translated as CASSLVFSTEQYF.

This clone was observed a single time. The J gene is TRBJ1-1, the V gene TRBV7-2, with D perhaps TRBD1 (6 bases). The CDR3 loop spans 15 amino acids. Germline values: CDR1 SGHTA, CDR2 FQGNSA. The germline V and J ends were trimmed by 1 base and 5 bases, with 14 bases remaining between them. CDR3 coding DNA: TGTGCCAGCAGCTTAGAAAGGGGGTCTTCAACTGAAGCTTTCTTT. It encodes CASSLERGSSTEAFF.

V and J are TRBV5-1 and TRBJ2-7; 7 bases agree with TRBD1. The CDR3 runs 14 residues. V dropped 3 bases and J dropped 3; count of bases not matched to a gene: 6. Germline lookup yields CDR1 SGHRS and CDR2 YFSETQ. CDR3 amino acids: CASSSGQNFYEQYF. The CDR3 nucleotides read TGCGCCAGCAGCTCGGGACAGAATTTCTACGAGCAGTACTTC.

This clone was seen only once. The V and J genes are TRBV18 and TRBJ1-3; D might be TRBD1 (5 bases). This CDR3 spans 17 amino acids. Germline V gives CDR1 KGHSH, CDR2 LQKENI. V was shortened by 4 bases and J by 2 bases, with 18 bases between the two germline ends. The CDR3 sequence is CASSRLDQQVAGNTIYF. The CDR3 DNA is TGTGCCAGCTCACGTCTCGATCAACAGGTCGCTGGAAACACCATATATTTT.

The rearrangement links TRBV19 to TRBJ2-1; the D gene is possibly TRBD2 (7 bases). The CDR3 runs 11 residues. Per germline, CDR1 LNHDA and CDR2 SQIVND (reference sequence). V shed 7 bases and J shed 13 bases, with 14 bases lying between them. In DNA form, the CDR3 reads TGTGCCAGTACCCGGGGGGCGTCCCAGTTCTTC. Translating gives CASTRGASQFF.

The J gene is TRBJ2-7, the V gene TRBV13; D not resolved. The CDR3 spans 12 residues. V dropped 5 bases and J dropped 7 bases, with 12 bases sitting between them. Looked up from germline, CDR1 is PRHDT and CDR2 is FYEKMQ (reference sequence). CDR3 sequence reads: CASSQLSYEQYF. The CDR3 DNA follows: TGTGCCAGCAGCCAACTCAGTTATGAGCAGTACTTC. The full variable domain, completed using reference TRBV13 and TRBJ2-7, is AAGVIQSPRHLIKEKRETATLKCYPIPRHDTVYWYQQGPGQDPQFLISFYEKMQSDKGSIPDRFSAQQFSDYHSELNMSSLELGDSALYFCASSQLSYEQYFGPGTRLTVT.

This clone has only one observation. The genes are TRBV29-1 and TRBJ1-1, with 9 nucleotides matching TRBD1. The CDR3 sequence is 13 residues long. Germline loops: CDR1 SQVTM, CDR2 ANQGSEA. The V and J ends lost 6 bases and 3 bases, in that order; junction bases with no gene match: 5. CDR3 protein: CSVFTGGHTEAFF. DNA for the CDR3: TGCAGCGTCTTTACAGGGGGCCACACTGAAGCTTTCTTT.

V gene TRBV9 combines with J gene TRBJ1-2; D is ambiguous. Germline CDR1 SGDLS, CDR2 YYNGEE. With 3 bases removed from V and 1 base from J, the gap between germline ends came to 4 bases. CDR3 length: 12 residues. The CDR3 DNA follows: TGTGCCAGCAGCGAAGGTAACTATGGCTACACCTTC. This sequence encodes CASSEGNYGYTF.

The table lists this clone with a count of one. This chain uses TRBV21-1 with TRBJ1-4. TRBV21-1 represents a pseudogene. The CDR3 extends over 13 amino acids. Here the CDR3 reads CASTGTPGEKLFF. CDR3 nucleotides: TGTGCCAGCACCGGGACCCCGGGTGAAAAACTGTTTTTT.